Shown below are 25 T cell receptor beta chains from a single sample sequenced in a study of CD8 T cells in ankylosing spondylitis. Regarding the study as a whole: Made up of 7 to 9 highly homologous variants, a TCR beta motif appeared characteristic of ankylosing spondylitis blood.

These receptors have no identified antigens. One entry per CDR3 protein results from TCRdb running MiXCR on the 5' RACE reads. Of around 490,000 distinct CDR3 sequences detected, under 5.5% appear once; the ten largest clones hold around 3.4%. Input material: blood, either unsorted or a sorted T cell fraction (not recorded which). The receptors here all came from a male donor with ankylosing spondylitis.

The table lists this clonotype with many counts. The chain combines TRBV29-1 with TRBJ2-7, with TRBD2 as a possible D gene (5 bases). The CDR3 extends over 14 amino acids. The V and J ends lost 4 bases and 7 bases respectively, with 20 bases between them. Germline CDR1 reads SQVTM; CDR2 reads ANQGSEA. The CDR3 spells CSVGPSRLYGEQYF. The DNA for the CDR3 is TGCAGCGTTGGCCCTAGCCGACTTTACGGGGAGCAGTACTTC.

In this sample, this clonotype turned up many times. The genes are TRBV6-1 and TRBJ2-1; 13 nucleotides agree with TRBD2. Looked up from germline, CDR1 is MNHNS and CDR2 is SASEGT. The CDR3 covers 15 residues. The V and J ends lost 5 bases and 5 bases, in that order; junction bases with no gene match: 3. CDR3 in DNA: TGTGCCAGCAGTCGACTAGCGGGAGGTCACAATGAGCAGTTCTTC. Translation gives CASSRLAGGHNEQFF.

The gene calls are TRBV28 and TRBJ1-2; no clear D. CDR3 length: 15 amino acids. The germline V gene encodes CDR1 MDHEN and CDR2 SYDVKM. V gave up 5 bases and J gave up 4 bases, with 17 bases separating them. Written as DNA, the CDR3 is TGTGCCAGCAGTCCCCCGACGGACGGGGTCTATGGCTACACCTTC. Translating gives CASSPPTDGVYGYTF.

This clonotype has only a few counts. Here the CDR3 reads CASSLRGRGKQPQHF. In DNA, the CDR3 is TGTGCCAGCAGTTTAAGGGGCCGAGGAAAACAGCCCCAGCATTTT. J is TRBJ1-5 and V is TRBV28; a weak D match, TRBD1 (5 bases). The germline V and J ends were trimmed by 2 bases and 7 bases, with 15 bases remaining between them. This CDR3 is built from 15 residues. The germline gives CDR1 MDHEN, CDR2 SYDVKM.

V usage is TRBV28 and J usage is TRBJ2-7; possibly TRBD1 for D (6 bases). Germline V lookup: CDR1 MDHEN, CDR2 SYDVKM. This CDR3 is 14 amino acids long. The V gene lost 7 bases and the J gene lost 6 bases, with 19 bases spanning the gap. CDR3 coding DNA: TGTGCCAGCACCGTAGGGACAACCGAGAGCGAGCAGTACTTC. This gives the protein CASTVGTTESEQYF.

This clonotype has just a few counts. The CDR3 region is CASSRHRGSLAPEQYF. Written as DNA, the CDR3 is TGTGCCAGCAGCCGCCACCGGGGATCGCTGGCTCCCGAGCAGTACTTC. This chain links TRBV7-9 with TRBJ2-7; maybe TRBD2 (5 bases). The CDR3 runs 16 residues. The V and J ends lost 5 bases and 6 bases respectively, with 23 bases between them. CDR1 and CDR2 (germline): SEHNR, FQNEAQ (reference sequence).

Many counts were recorded for this clonotype. The chain joins TRBV5-1 to TRBJ1-5; a weak D match, TRBD1 (5 bases). With 0 bases removed from V and 9 bases from J, the gap between germline ends came to 7 bases. The CDR3 spans 12 residues. From germline, CDR1 is SGHRS and CDR2 YFSETQ. The CDR3 DNA sequence: TGCGCCAGCAGCTTGGTCGGGGGGCCCCAGCATTTT. Its protein is CASSLVGGPQHF.

This clonotype was seen at least ten times. The CDR3: CSAIPFLGVTEAFF. In nucleotides, the CDR3 is TGCAGTGCTATCCCCTTCCTAGGGGTCACTGAAGCTTTCTTT. This sequence joins TRBV20-1 and TRBJ1-1; D is perhaps TRBD1 (5 bases). Germline V gene lookup returns CDR1 DFQATT and CDR2 SNEGSKA (reference sequence). The CDR3 totals 14 residues. Trimming left V 4 bases short and J 4 bases short, with 16 bases between.

This clonotype appeared many times. This rearrangement joins TRBV28 to TRBJ2-7; no clear D gene. The CDR3 length is 15 residues. The germline V and J ends were trimmed by 4 bases and 0 bases, with 13 bases remaining between them. Germline V gene lookup returns CDR1 MDHEN and CDR2 SYDVKM. CDR3 protein: CASSSYEIPSYEQYF. The CDR3 nucleotides are TGTGCCAGCAGTTCCTACGAAATTCCCTCCTACGAGCAGTACTTC.

This clonotype was seen many times. This chain joins TRBV5-6 and TRBJ2-1, with 10 bases identical to TRBD1. The V and J ends lost 3 bases and 9 bases, in that order; junction bases with no gene match: 9. The germline CDR1 and CDR2 sequences are SGHDT and YYEEEE. This CDR3 comprises 15 residues. CDR3 DNA: TGTGCCAGCAGCTCTTGGACAGGGGGAAGGGGTGAGCAGTTCTTC. Protein: CASSSWTGGRGEQFF. The full variable domain, in which reference TRBV5-6 and TRBJ2-1 provide the parts outside the CDR3, is DAGVTQSPTHLIKTRGQQVTLRCSPKSGHDTVSWYQQALGQGPQFIFQYYEEEERQRGNFPDRFSGHQFPNYSSELNVNALLLGDSALYLCASSSWTGGRGEQFFGPGTRLTVL.

This clonotype has at least ten counts. The chain has TRBV12-5 and TRBJ2-3; no firm D call. Per the germline V gene, CDR1 is LGHNT and CDR2 is FRNRAP. The V end was cut by 1 base, the J end by 6 bases, with 20 bases between. This CDR3 region has 17 residues. CDR3 sequence (DNA): TGTGCTAGTGGTTTGGCCCCAACATCCCAGACTGCGGATACGCAGTATTTT. Its protein is CASGLAPTSQTADTQYF.

This clonotype was seen many times. The rearrangement joins TRBV29-1 to TRBJ2-1; the D gene is possibly TRBD2 (7 bases). This CDR3 has 15 amino acids. The V end was cut by 7 bases, the J end by 3 bases, with 19 bases between. Germline lookup yields CDR1 SQVTM and CDR2 ANQGSEA. The CDR3, as DNA: TGCAGCGGGAGAGGGGGGGCCTCCCTCTACAATGAGCAGTTCTTC. Translated, it gives CSGRGGASLYNEQFF.

This clonotype was recorded a few times. The V call is TRBV5-1, the J call TRBJ2-7; D may be TRBD1 (6 bases). The germline V and J ends were trimmed by 4 bases and 3 bases, with 14 bases remaining between them. The CDR3 totals 14 residues. Germline values: CDR1 SGHRS, CDR2 YFSETQ. CDR3 protein: CASSPPGAFYEQYF. In DNA form, the CDR3 reads TGCGCCAGCAGCCCGCCAGGGGCCTTCTACGAGCAGTACTTC. Using reference TRBV5-1 and TRBJ2-7 for the parts outside the CDR3, the full variable domain is KAGVTQTPRYLIKTRGQQVTLSCSPISGHRSVSWYQQTPGQGLQFLFEYFSETQRNKGNFPGRFSGRQFSNSRSEMNVSTLELGDSALYLCASSPPGAFYEQYFGPGTRLTVT.

In its sample, this clonotype was seen many times. The chain couples TRBV10-3 to TRBJ2-2; perhaps TRBD2 as D (5 bases). The CDR3 is 14 residues long. Germline CDR1 is ENHRY and CDR2 is SYGVKD. Deletions cut 10 bases from V and 5 bases from J, with 17 bases between. CDR3 residues: CATRDTRTTGELFF. CDR3 coding DNA: TGTGCCACCCGCGACACTAGAACAACCGGGGAGCTGTTTTTT.

This clonotype was detected ten times or more. V usage is TRBV4-2 and J usage is TRBJ2-5; D is uncertain. Germline V gene sequence: CDR1 LGHNA, CDR2 YNFKEQ. The germline V and J ends were trimmed by 0 bases and 0 bases, with 2 bases remaining between them. CDR3 length equals 13 residues. The CDR3 bases are TGTGCCAGCAGCCAAGAAAACCAAGAGACCCAGTACTTC. Protein product: CASSQENQETQYF.

This clonotype was counted ten times or more. The chain employs TRBV4-3 and TRBJ2-5; weak D call: TRBD1 (6 bases). The germline V and J ends were trimmed by 0 bases and 7 bases, with 18 bases remaining between them. Germline CDR1 and CDR2: LGHNA and YSLEER. The CDR3 has 16 residues. The CDR3 DNA reads as TGCGCCAGCAGCCAAGATGAACTATTACGAGGGGGGACCCAGTACTTC. This encodes CASSQDELLRGGTQYF.

This clonotype was found many times. CDR3 protein: CSAYRVMGAFF. CDR3 nucleotides: TGCAGTGCTTACAGGGTGATGGGAGCTTTCTTT. J is TRBJ1-1 and V is TRBV20-1; perhaps TRBD1 as D (6 bases). In germline, CDR1 is DFQATT, CDR2 SNEGSKA (reference sequence). The germline V and J ends were trimmed by 5 bases and 10 bases, with 14 bases remaining between them. CDR3 length equals 11 residues.

In this sample, this clonotype turned up many times. This chain links TRBV9 with TRBJ1-3, with 7 bases fitting TRBD1. Trimming cost V 3 bases and J 0 bases; bases outside gene matches: 3. From germline, CDR1 is SGDLS and CDR2 YYNGEE. This CDR3 comprises 15 residues. Written as DNA, the CDR3 is TGTGCCAGCAGCGAGGGACAGAGCTCTGGAAACACCATATATTTT. Protein product: CASSEGQSSGNTIYF.

This clonotype was detected many times. The chain uses TRBV5-1 and TRBJ1-3; 7 nucleotides match TRBD1. Germline V lookup: CDR1 SGHRS, CDR2 YFSETQ. The V gene end was trimmed by 6 bases and the J gene end by 4 bases; junction bases not matched to a gene: 10. This CDR3 is built from 15 residues. The CDR3 bases are TGCGCCAGCACTGGGGGACAGCTGAACGGAAACACCATATATTTT. Translated, it gives CASTGGQLNGNTIYF. The whole variable domain, filled in from reference TRBV5-1 and TRBJ1-3, reads KAGVTQTPRYLIKTRGQQVTLSCSPISGHRSVSWYQQTPGQGLQFLFEYFSETQRNKGNFPGRFSGRQFSNSRSEMNVSTLELGDSALYLCASTGGQLNGNTIYFGEGSWLTVV.

This clonotype was seen many times. This chain connects TRBV20-1 to TRBJ1-2, with unresolved D. Looked up from germline, CDR1 is DFQATT and CDR2 is SNEGSKA (reference sequence). The length of the CDR3 is 13 residues. Trimming removed 5 bases from V and 4 bases from J, with 14 bases in between. As DNA, the CDR3 is TGCAGTGCTGAGGAGAGATCTCCCTATGGCTACACCTTC. Translating it yields CSAEERSPYGYTF.

This chain joins TRBV7-9 and TRBJ2-1, with 10 nucleotides matching TRBD1. The J segment lost 8 bases and the V segment lost 4 bases, leaving 14 bases of the junction unmatched. The germline V gene has CDR1 SEHNR and CDR2 FQNEAQ (reference sequence). The CDR3 totals 17 residues. CDR3 DNA sequence: TGTGCCAGCAGCTATCCACCGTCGGGACAGGGGAATCATGAGCAGTTCTTC. Translating it yields CASSYPPSGQGNHEQFF. The whole variable domain, remainder taken from reference TRBV7-9 and TRBJ2-1, is DTGVSQNPRHKITKRGQNVTFRCDPISEHNRLYWYRQTLGQGPEFLTYFQNEAQLEKSRLLSDRFSAERPKGSFSTLEIQRTEQGDSAMYLCASSYPPSGQGNHEQFFGPGTRLTVL.

This clonotype was counted at least ten times. Here the CDR3 reads CASSPIEGFPYGYTF. The CDR3 DNA reads TGTGCCAGCAGCCCCATTGAGGGATTCCCCTATGGCTACACCTTC. The gene calls are TRBV6-1 and TRBJ1-2; D gene unclear. The CDR3 loop spans 15 amino acids. Trimming shortened V by 6 bases and J by 4 bases, and 18 bases separated the two germline ends. Germline-derived CDR1 and CDR2 are MNHNS and SASEGT.

In its sample, this clonotype was seen once. The chain joins TRBV30 to TRBJ1-2, with D unresolved. The germline V gene encodes CDR1 GTSNPN and CDR2 SVGIG (reference sequence). V shed 1 base and J shed 0 bases, with 6 bases lying between them. The CDR3 loop spans 13 amino acids. The CDR3 loop reads CAWSGFANYGYTF. The CDR3 DNA sequence: TGTGCCTGGAGTGGATTTGCTAACTATGGCTACACCTTC.

This clonotype was seen repeatedly, ten times or more. No DNA is shown, since the ends of the CDR3 on it are uncertain; the CDR3 is the one TCRdb lists. V and J are TRBV7-2 and TRBJ2-3; the DNA was not used to check the table's D call, TRBD2. From its first to its last residue, the CDR3 has 14 amino acids. Germline V gene data show CDR1 as SGHTA and CDR2 as FQGNSA. Here the CDR3 reads CASSFGQGIAGVHF.

This clonotype was observed a few times. V and J are TRBV7-2 and TRBJ2-3; D is possibly TRBD2 (5 bases). The V and J ends lost 0 bases and 5 bases respectively, with 12 bases between them. Germline CDR1 reads SGHTA; CDR2 reads FQGNSA. This CDR3 comprises 15 residues. The CDR3: CASSLAGNGVDTQYF. In DNA, the CDR3 is TGTGCCAGCAGCTTAGCCGGGAATGGGGTAGATACGCAGTATTTT.